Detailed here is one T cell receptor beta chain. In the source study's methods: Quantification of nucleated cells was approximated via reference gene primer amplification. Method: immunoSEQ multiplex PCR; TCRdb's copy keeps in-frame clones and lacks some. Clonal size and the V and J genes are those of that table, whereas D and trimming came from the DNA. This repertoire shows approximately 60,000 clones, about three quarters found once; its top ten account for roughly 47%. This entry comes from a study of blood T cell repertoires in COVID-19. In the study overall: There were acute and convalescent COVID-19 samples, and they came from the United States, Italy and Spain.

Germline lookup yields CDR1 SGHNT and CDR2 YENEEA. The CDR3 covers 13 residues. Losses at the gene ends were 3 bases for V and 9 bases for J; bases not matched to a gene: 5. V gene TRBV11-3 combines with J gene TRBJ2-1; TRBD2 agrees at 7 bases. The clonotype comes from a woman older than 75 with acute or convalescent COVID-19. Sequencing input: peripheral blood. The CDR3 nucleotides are TGTGCCAGCAGCTTTGCGGGAGTCACTGAGCAGTTCTTC. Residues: CASSFAGVTEQFF.